This T cell receptor (beta chain) is from a study of Ad26.COV2.S vaccination and SARS-CoV-2 variants. Study summary: Once, or twice with 56 days between doses, Ad26.COV2.S was given intramuscularly.

Of note for this clone: Its antigen is as yet unknown.

Generated by immunoSEQ multiplex PCR, the TCRdb table keeps only in-frame clones and is missing some. The table has 300,000 to 350,000 clones, around 83% seen once. Treatment given: roughly 20 received Ad26.COV2.S at low or high dose, single or two shots; five or six received placebo; per-sample allocation not given. Samples came from day 63 after the first vaccine or placebo injection. The CDR3 contains 11 residues. CDR1 and CDR2 (germline): LGHDT, YNNKEL (reference sequence). V dropped 1 base and J dropped 12 bases, with 7 bases sitting between them. Notes on the study in general: Possibly, TCR breadth and depth analyses underestimated total T cell responses.

The origin of this receptor is a person between 18 and 65 years old who received the Ad26.COV2.S COVID-19 vaccine or a placebo. V gene TRBV3-1 (or the pseudogene TRBV3-2) combines with J gene TRBJ2-1; D is uncertain. This specimen consisted of peripheral blood, obtained in a trial of Ad26.COV2.S vaccine versus placebo. The CDR3 is CASSQGAGQFF. The CDR3 DNA is TGTGCCAGCAGCCAAGGCGCCGGGCAGTTCTTC.